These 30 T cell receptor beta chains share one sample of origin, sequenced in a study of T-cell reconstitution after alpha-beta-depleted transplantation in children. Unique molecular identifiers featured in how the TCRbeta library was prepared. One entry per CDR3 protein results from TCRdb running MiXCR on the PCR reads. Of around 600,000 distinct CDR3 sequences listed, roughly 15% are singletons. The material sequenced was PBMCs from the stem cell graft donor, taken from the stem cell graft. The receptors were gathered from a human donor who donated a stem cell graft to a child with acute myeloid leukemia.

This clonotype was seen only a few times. CDR3 nucleotide sequence: TGTGCCAGCAGCATAAGGACGAACACCGGGGAGCTGTTTTTT. Protein product: CASSIRTNTGELFF. The chain employs TRBV7-2 and TRBJ2-2; D not resolved. The V end was cut by 5 bases, the J end by 0 bases, with 7 bases between. Germline V gives CDR1 SGHTA, CDR2 FQGNSA. This CDR3 region has 14 residues.

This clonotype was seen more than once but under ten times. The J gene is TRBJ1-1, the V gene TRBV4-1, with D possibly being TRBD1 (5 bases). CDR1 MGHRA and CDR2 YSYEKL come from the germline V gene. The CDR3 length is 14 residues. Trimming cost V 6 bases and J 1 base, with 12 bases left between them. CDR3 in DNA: TGCGCCAGCAGGCGTTCCGGGGCGAACACTGAAGCTTTCTTT. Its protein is CASRRSGANTEAFF.

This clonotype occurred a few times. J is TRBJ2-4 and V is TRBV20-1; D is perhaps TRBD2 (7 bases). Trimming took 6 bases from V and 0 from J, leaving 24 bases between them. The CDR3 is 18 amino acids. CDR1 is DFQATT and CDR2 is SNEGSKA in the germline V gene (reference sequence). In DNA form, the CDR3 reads TGCAGTGCCCCGGGGGAGGGGGGGGGAATTGGAGCCAAAAACATTCAGTACTTC. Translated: CSAPGEGGGIGAKNIQYF.

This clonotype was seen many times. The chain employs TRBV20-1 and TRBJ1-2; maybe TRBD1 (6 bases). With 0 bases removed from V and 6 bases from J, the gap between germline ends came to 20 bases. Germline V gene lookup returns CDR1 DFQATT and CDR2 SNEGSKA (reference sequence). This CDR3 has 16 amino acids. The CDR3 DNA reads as TGCAGTGCTAGAGAAATTAGGGGGGGCGGCGGTGATGGCTACACCTTC. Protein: CSAREIRGGGGDGYTF.

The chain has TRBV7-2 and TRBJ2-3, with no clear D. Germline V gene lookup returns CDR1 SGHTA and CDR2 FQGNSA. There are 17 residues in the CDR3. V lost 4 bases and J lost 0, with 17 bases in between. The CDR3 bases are TGTGCCAGCAGCTCCACCCGAAGGCTATCTAGCACAGATACGCAGTATTTT. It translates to CASSSTRRLSSTDTQYF. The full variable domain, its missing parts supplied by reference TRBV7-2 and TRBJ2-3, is GAGVSQSPSNKVTEKGKDVELRCDPISGHTALYWYRQSLGQGLEFLIYFQGNSAPDKSGLPSDRFSAERTGGSVSTLTIQRTQQEDSAVYLCASSSTRRLSSTDTQYFGPGTRLTVL.

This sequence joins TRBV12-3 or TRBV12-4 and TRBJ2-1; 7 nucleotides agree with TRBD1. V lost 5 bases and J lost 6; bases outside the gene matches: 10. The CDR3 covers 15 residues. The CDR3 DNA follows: TGTGCCAGCAGTCCCCGGACAGGACTGAGCAATGAGCAGTTCTTC. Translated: CASSPRTGLSNEQFF.

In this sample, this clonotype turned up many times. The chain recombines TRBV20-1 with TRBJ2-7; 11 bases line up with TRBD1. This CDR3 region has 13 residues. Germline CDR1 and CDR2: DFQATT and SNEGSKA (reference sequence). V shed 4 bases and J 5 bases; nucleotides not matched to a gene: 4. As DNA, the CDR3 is TGCAGTGCTACGGGACAGGGGGGACACGAGCAGTACTTC. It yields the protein CSATGQGGHEQYF.

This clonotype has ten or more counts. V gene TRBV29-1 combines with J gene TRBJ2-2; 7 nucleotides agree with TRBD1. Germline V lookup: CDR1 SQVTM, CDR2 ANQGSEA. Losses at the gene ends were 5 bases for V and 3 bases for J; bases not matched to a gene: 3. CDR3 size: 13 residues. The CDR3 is CSVLTGDTGELFF. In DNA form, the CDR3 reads TGCAGCGTTCTTACAGGGGACACCGGGGAGCTGTTTTTT.

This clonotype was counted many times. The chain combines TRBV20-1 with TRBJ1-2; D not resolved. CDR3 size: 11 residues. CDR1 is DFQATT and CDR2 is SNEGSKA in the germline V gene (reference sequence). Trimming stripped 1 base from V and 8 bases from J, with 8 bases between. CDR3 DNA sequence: TGCAGTGCTAGAGTCGCATTCGGCTACACCTTC. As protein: CSARVAFGYTF.

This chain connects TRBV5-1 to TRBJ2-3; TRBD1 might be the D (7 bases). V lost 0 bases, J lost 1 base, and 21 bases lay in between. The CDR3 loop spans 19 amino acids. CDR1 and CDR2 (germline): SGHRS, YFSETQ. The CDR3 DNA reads TGCGCCAGCAGCTTGGATTGGGCAGGGGGGACCTTTGGCACAGATACGCAGTATTTT. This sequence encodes CASSLDWAGGTFGTDTQYF.

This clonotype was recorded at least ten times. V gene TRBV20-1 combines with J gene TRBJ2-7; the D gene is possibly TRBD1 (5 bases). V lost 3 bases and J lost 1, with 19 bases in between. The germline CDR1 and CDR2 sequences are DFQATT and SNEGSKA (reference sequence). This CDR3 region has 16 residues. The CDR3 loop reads CSARPRGWSPSYEQYF. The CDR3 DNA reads TGCAGTGCTAGGCCAAGGGGTTGGAGCCCTTCCTACGAGCAGTACTTC.

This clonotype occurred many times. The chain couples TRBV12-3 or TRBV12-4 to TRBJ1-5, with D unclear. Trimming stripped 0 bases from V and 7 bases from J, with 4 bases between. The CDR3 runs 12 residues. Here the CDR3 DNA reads TGTGCCAGCAGTTTAGCAACCCAGCCCCAGCATTTT. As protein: CASSLATQPQHF.

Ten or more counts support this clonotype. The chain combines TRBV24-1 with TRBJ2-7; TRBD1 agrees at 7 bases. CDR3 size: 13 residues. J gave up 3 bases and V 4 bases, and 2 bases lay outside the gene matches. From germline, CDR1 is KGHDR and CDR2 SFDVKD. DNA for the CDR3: TGTGCCACCAGTGAGGCAGGGGGCTACGAGCAGTACTTC. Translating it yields CATSEAGGYEQYF.

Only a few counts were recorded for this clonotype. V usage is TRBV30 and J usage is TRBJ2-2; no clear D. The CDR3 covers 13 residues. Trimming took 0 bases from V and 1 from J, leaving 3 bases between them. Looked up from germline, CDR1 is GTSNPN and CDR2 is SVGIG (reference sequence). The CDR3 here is CAWSVQNTGELFF. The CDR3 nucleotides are TGTGCCTGGAGTGTACAGAACACCGGGGAGCTGTTTTTT. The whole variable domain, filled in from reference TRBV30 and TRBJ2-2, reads SQTIHQWPATLVQPVGSPLSLECTVEGTSNPNLYWYRQAAGRGLQLLFYSVGIGQISSEVPQNLSASRPQDRQFILSSKKLLLSDSGFYLCAWSVQNTGELFFGEGSRLTVL.

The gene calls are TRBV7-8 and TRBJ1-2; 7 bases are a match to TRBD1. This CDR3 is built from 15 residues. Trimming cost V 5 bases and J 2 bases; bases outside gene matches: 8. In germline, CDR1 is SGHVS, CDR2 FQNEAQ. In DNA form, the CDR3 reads TGTGCCAGCAGCGTCACGACAGGGAAAAACTATGGCTACACCTTC. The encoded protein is CASSVTTGKNYGYTF.

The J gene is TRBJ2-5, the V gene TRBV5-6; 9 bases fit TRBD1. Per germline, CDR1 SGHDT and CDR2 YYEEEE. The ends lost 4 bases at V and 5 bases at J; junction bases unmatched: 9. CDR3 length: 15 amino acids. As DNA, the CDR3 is TGTGCCAGCAGCCCCACCGGGACAGGGTATGAGACCCAGTACTTC. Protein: CASSPTGTGYETQYF.

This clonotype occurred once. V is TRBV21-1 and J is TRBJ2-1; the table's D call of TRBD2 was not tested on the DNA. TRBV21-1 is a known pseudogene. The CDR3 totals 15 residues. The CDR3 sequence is CASSPPPRRQNEQFF. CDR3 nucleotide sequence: TGTGCCAGCAGTCCACCCCCGCGTAGACAGAATGAGCAGTTCTTC.

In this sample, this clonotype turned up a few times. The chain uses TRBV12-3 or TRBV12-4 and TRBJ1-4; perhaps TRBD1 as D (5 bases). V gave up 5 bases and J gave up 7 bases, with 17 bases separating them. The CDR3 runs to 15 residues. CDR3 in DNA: TGTGCCAGCAGTCCCCCTCAGGGAATGGGTGAAAAACTGTTTTTT. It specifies CASSPPQGMGEKLFF.

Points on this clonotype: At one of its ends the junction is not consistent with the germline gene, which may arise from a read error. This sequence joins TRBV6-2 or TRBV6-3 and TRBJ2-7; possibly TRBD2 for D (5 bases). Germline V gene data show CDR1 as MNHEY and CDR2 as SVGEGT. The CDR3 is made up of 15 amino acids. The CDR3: CASSDSDFSPYEQYF. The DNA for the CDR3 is TGTGCCAGCAGTGACTCGGACTTTTCACCCTACGAGCAGTACTTC.

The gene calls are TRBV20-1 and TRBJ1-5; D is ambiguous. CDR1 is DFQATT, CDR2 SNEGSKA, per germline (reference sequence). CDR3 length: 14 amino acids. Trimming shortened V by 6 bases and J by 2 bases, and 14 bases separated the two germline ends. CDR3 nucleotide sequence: TGCAGTGCCGTCACGGCCTTCGGCAATCAGCCCCAGCATTTT. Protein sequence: CSAVTAFGNQPQHF.

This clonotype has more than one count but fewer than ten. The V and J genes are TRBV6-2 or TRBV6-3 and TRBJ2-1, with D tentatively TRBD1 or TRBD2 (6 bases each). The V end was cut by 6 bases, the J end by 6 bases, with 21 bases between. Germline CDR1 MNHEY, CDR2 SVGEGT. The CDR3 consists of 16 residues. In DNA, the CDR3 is TGTGCCAGCAGCCCCCGTCCCGGGGGCCATCGCAATGAGCAGTTCTTC. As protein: CASSPRPGGHRNEQFF.

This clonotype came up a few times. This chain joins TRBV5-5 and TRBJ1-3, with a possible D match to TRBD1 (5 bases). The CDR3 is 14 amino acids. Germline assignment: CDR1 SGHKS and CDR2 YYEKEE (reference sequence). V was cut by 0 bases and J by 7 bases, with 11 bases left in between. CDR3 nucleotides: TGTGCCAGCAGCTTGGACAGTGGGGGGAACACCATATATTTT. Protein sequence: CASSLDSGGNTIYF.

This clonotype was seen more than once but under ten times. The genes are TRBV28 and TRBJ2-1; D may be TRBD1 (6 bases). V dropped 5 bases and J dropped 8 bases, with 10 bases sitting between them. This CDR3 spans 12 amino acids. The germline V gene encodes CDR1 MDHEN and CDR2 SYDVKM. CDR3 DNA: TGTGCCAGCAGTGTAACAGGGTATGAGCAGTTCTTC. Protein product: CASSVTGYEQFF.

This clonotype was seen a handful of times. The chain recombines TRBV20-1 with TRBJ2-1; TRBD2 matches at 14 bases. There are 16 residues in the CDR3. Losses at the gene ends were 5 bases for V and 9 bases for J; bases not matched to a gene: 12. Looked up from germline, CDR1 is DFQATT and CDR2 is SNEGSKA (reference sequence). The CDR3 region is CSALLPTSGGAVEQFF. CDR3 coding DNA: TGCAGTGCTCTCCTCCCGACTAGCGGGGGGGCTGTTGAGCAGTTCTTC.

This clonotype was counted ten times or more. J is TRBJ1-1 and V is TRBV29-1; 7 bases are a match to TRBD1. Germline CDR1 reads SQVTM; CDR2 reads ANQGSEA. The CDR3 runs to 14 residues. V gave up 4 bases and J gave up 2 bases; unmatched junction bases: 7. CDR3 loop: CSVARQGLNTEAFF. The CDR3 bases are TGCAGCGTTGCCCGACAGGGCCTAAACACTGAAGCTTTCTTT.

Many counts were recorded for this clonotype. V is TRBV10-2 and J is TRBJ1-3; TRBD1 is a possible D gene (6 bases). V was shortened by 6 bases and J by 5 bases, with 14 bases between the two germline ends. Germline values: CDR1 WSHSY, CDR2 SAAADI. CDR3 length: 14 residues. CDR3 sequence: CASRSDSDRNTIYF. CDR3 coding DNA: TGCGCCAGCAGATCGGACAGCGACCGAAACACCATATATTTT.

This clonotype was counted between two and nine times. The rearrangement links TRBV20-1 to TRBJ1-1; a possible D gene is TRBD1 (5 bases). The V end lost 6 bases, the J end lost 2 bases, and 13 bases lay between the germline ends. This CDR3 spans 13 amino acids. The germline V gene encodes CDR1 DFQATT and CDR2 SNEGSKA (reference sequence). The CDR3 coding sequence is TGCAGTGCCTCAAAGGGGTTAAACACTGAAGCTTTCTTT. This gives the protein CSASKGLNTEAFF.

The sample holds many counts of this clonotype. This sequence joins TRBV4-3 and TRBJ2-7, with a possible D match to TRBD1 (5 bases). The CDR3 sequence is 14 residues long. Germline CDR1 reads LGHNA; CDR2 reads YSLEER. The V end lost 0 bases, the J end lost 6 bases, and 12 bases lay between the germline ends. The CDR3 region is CASSQDRQGTEQYF. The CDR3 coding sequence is TGCGCCAGCAGCCAAGATAGGCAGGGTACCGAGCAGTACTTC.

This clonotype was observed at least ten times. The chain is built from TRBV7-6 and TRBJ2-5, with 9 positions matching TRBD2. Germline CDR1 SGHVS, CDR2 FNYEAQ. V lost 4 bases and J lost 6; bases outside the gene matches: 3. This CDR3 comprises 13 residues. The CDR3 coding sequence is TGTGCCAGCAGCTACGGGACTAGCAAGACCCAGTACTTC. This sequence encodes CASSYGTSKTQYF.

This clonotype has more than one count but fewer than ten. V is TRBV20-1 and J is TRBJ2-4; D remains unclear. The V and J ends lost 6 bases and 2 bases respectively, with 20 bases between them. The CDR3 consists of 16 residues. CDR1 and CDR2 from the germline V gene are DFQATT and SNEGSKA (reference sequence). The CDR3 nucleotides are TGCAGTGCCGCCCCCGTCCGGGTCGGGTCCAAAAACATTCAGTACTTC. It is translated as CSAAPVRVGSKNIQYF.